This entry is about one T cell receptor (beta chain). Trimming removed 2 bases from V and 4 bases from J, with 12 bases in between. CDR3 size: 14 residues. The germline V gene encodes CDR1 MNHEY and CDR2 SVGEGT. This sample was included in a study of control samples from healthy donors and cancer patients. Produced via immunoSEQ multiplex PCR; TCRdb's table is partial and in-frame only. The sample holds approximately 100,000 clones, about 85% seen once. The clonotype originates from a woman between 40 and 50 years old in good health. Sequencing input: blood. The chain couples TRBV6-2 or TRBV6-3 to TRBJ2-7; perhaps TRBD2 as D (7 bases). CDR3 DNA sequence: TGTGCCAGCAGTTACGTGGGGGGGCATTACGAGCAGTACTTC. It is translated as CASSYVGGHYEQYF.